This record looks at one TCR beta chain sequence and its context. Its antigen is unidentified. V was clipped by 5 bases and J by 6 bases; unmatched bases: 5. CDR1 is GTSNPN, CDR2 SVGIG, per germline (reference sequence). This CDR3 comprises 14 residues. The PCR made use of 60 Vbeta and 13 Jbeta primers. TCRdb's copy holds only in-frame clones and misses some; the assay was immunoSEQ multiplex PCR. This listing includes 180,000 or so clones. The data belong to a study of cytomegalovirus exposure and HLA in healthy donors. Study outcomes and limitations: Several of the most significant clusters appeared, in a later analysis, to be linked to common viral pathogens. Highly shared variants forming one cluster were likely a sequencing artifact.

The rearrangement joins TRBV30 to TRBJ2-1, with 12 nucleotides matching TRBD2. Input material: PBMCs. This TCR derives from a woman in her late teens or twenties in good health and CMV-seropositive. CDR3 bases: TGTGCCTGGTCAGCTAGCGGGAGGGCCAATGAGCAGTTCTTC. Its translation is CAWSASGRANEQFF.